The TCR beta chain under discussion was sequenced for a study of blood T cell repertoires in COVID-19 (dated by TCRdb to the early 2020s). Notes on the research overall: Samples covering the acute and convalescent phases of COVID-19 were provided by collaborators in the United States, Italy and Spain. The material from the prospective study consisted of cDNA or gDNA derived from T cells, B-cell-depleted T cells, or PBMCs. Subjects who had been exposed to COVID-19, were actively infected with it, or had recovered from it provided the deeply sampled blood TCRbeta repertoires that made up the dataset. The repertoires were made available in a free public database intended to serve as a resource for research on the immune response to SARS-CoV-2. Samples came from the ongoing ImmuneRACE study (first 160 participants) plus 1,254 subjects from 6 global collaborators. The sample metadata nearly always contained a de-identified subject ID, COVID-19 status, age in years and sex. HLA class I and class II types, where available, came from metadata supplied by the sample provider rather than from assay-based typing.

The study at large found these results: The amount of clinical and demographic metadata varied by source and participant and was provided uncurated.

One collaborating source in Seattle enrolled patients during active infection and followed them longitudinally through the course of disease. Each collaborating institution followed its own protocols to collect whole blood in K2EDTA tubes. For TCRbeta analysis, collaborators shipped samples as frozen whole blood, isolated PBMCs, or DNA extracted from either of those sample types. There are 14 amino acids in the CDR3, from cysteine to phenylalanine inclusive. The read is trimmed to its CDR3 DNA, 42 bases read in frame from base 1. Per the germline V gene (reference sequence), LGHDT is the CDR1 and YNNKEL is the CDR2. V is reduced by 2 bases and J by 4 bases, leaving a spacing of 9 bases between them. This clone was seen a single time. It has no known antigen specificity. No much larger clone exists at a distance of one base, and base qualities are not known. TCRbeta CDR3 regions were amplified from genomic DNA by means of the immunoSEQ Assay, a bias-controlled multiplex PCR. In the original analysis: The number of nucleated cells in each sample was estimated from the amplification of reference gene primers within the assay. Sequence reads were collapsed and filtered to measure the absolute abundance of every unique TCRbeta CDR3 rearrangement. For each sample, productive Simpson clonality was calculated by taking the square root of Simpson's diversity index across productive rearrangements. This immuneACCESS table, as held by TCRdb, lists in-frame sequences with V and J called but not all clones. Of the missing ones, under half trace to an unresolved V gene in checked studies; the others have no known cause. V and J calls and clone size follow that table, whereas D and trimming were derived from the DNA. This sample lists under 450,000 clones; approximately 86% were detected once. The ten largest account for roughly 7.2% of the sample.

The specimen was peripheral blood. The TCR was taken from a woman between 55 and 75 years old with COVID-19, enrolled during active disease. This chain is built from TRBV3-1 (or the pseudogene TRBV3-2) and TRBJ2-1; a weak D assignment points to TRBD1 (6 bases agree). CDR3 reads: CASSQPDRYNEQFF. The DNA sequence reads TGTGCCAGCAGCCAACCTGACAGGTACAATGAGCAGTTCTTC.